The text below deals with one TCR beta chain. Its antigen is not known. The CDR3 spans 14 residues. The V gene's germline CDR1 is MNHEY and CDR2 SVGAGI. PCR was performed a second time for 7 to 11 cycles using a sample-barcoded 5' primer and a J-beta primer mix. Via MiXCR, TCRdb re-called the 5' RACE reads, giving one row per CDR3 protein. The sample lists hundreds of thousands of distinct CDR3 sequences, about 62% occurring once. The entry originates in a study of blood T cells in healthy people across ages. Study-wide points: Roughly linear age-related decline in beta diversity appeared, significant by age about 37.

This TCR came from a man aged 25-45 years in good health. The genes are TRBV6-5 and TRBJ2-4; 10 bases align to TRBD1. The tail of the sequence fits TRBJ2-7 better, so the J call may be wrong. The sample taken for sequencing was blood. CDR3: CASKTGTGVGEQYF. The CDR3 DNA follows: TGTGCCAGCAAAACCGGGACAGGGGTGGGCGAGCAGTACTTC.